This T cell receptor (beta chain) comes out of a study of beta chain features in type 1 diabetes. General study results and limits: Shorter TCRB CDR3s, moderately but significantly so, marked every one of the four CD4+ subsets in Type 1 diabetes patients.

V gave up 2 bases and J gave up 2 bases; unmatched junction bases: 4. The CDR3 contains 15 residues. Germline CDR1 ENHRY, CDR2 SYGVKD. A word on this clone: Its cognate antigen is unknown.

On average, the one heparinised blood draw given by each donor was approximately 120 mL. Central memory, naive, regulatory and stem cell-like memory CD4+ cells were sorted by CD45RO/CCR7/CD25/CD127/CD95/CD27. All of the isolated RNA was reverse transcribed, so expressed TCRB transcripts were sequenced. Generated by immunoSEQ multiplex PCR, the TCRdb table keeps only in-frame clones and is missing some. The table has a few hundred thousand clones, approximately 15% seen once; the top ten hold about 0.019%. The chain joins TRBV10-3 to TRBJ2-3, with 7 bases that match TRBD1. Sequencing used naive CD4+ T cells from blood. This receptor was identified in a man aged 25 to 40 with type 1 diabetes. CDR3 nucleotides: TGTGCCATCAGTGAGGGGGACAGACCCACAGATACGCAGTATTTT. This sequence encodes CAISEGDRPTDTQYF.